This T cell receptor (beta chain) appears in the sequencing data of a study of a mutant IDH1 vaccine in newly diagnosed glioma. Study background: A roughly 62% male, about 38% female split and a mean age of approximately 40 years characterized treated patients. Most patients had radiochemotherapy with temozolomide before enrollment; others had one alone.

Regarding the study as a whole: Pseudoprogression seemed unlinked to shifts in top peripheral T cell clonotypes. Across multiple MHC alleles, around 93% of patients had vaccine-induced responses.

CDR1 is SGHAT, CDR2 FQNNGV, per germline. The CDR3 is made up of 16 amino acids. Deletions cut 6 bases from V and 4 bases from J, with 21 bases between. The data were produced by immunoSEQ multiplex PCR, yet TCRdb's version contains in-frame clones alone and is incomplete. This sample yields about 34,000 clones, of which about 80% are seen a single time; roughly 8.9% belongs to the top ten. Stated time point: baseline, week 1 (first vaccination visit). Specified treatment: pre-vaccination baseline after standard-of-care therapy. A note on this clone: What it recognizes is unknown.

J is TRBJ1-2 and V is TRBV11-2, with no clear D. This specimen was peripheral blood mononuclear cells (PBMCs), taken from a glioma patient treated with radiotherapy, temozolomide or both. The clonotype was recovered from a man aged 50-59 years with glioma. Some clones in this sample may be carry-over from other donors' samples. CDR3 protein: CASSSLTGTRTYGYTF. CDR3 nucleotides: TGTGCCAGCAGTTCCCTAACCGGCACAAGGACCTATGGCTACACCTTC. The full variable domain, its missing parts supplied by reference TRBV11-2 and TRBJ1-2, is EAGVAQSPRYKIIEKRQSVAFWCNPISGHATLYWYQQILGQGPKLLIQFQNNGVVDDSQLPKDRFSAERLKGVDSTLKIQPAKLEDSAVYLCASSSLTGTRTYGYTFGSGTRLTVV.